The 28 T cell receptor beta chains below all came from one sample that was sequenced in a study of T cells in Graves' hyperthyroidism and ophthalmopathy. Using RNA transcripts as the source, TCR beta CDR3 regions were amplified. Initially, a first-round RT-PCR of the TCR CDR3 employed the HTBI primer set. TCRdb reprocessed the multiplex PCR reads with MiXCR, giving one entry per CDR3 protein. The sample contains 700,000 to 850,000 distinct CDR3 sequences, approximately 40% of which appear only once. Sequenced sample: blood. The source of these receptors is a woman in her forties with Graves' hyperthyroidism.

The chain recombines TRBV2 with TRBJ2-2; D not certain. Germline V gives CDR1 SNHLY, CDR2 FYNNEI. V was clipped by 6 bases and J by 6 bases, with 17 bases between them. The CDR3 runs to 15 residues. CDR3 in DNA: TGTGCCAGCAGGACCCCCAAAAAGCCACCCGGGGAGCTGTTTTTT. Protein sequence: CASRTPKKPPGELFF.

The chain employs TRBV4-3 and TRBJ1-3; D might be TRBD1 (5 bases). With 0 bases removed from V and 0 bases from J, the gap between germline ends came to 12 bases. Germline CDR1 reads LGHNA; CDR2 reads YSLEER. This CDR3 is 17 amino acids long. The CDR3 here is CASSQDTPGNSGNTIYF. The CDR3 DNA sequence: TGCGCCAGCAGCCAAGATACGCCAGGGAACTCTGGAAACACCATATATTTT.

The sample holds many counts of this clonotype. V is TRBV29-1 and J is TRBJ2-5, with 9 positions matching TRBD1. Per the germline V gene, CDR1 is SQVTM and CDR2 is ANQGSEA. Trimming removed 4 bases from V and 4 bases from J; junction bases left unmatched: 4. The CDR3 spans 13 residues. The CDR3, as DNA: TGCAGCGTTGTGGGACAGGGAGGAGAGACCCAGTACTTC. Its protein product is CSVVGQGGETQYF. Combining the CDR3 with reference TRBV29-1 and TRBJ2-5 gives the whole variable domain SAVISQKPSRDICQRGTSLTIQCQVDSQVTMMFWYRQQPGQSLTLIATANQGSEATYESGFVIDKFPISRPNLTFSTLTVSNMSPEDSSIYLCSVVGQGGETQYFGPGTRLLVL.

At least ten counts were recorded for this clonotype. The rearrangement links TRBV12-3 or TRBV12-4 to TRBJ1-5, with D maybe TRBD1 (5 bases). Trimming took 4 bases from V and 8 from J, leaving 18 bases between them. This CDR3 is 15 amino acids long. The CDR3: CASSWARGRNEPQHF. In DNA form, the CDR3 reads TGTGCCAGCAGTTGGGCGCGGGGACGGAATGAGCCCCAGCATTTT.

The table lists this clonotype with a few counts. CDR3 loop: CASSLVSGNQPQHF. The DNA of the CDR3 is TGCGCCAGCAGCTTGGTCTCGGGGAATCAGCCCCAGCATTTT. V usage is TRBV5-1 and J usage is TRBJ1-5; D gene unclear. Germline V CDR1 and CDR2: SGHRS, YFSETQ. Trimming cost V 0 bases and J 4 bases, with 8 bases left between them. The CDR3 sequence is 14 residues long.

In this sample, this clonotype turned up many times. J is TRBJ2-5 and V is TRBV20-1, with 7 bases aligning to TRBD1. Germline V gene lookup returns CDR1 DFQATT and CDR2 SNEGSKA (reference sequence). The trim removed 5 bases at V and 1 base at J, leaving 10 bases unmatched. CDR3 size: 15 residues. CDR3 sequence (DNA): TGCAGTGCTTCCTACCTCCAGGGGGTCCAAGAGACCCAGTACTTC. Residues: CSASYLQGVQETQYF.

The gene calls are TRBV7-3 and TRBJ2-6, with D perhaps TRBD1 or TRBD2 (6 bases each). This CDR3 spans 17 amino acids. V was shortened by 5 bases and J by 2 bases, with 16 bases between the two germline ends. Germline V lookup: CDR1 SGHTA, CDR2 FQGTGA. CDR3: CASSQGTTRAGANVLTF. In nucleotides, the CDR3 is TGTGCCAGCAGCCAGGGGACGACTAGAGCTGGGGCCAACGTCCTGACTTTC.

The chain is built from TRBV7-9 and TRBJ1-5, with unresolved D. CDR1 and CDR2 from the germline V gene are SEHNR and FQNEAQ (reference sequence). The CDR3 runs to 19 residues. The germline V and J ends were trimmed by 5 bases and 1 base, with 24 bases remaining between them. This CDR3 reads CASSQDLGGGDWSNQPQHF. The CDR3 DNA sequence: TGTGCCAGCAGCCAAGATTTAGGCGGCGGGGATTGGAGCAATCAGCCCCAGCATTTT.

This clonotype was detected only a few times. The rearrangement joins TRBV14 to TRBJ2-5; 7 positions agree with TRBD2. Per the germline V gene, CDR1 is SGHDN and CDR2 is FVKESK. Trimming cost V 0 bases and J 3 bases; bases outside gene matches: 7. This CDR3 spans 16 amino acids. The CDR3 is CASSQDIGAGEETQYF. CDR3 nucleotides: TGTGCCAGCAGCCAAGACATAGGGGCGGGGGAAGAGACCCAGTACTTC. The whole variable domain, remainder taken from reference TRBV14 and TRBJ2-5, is EAGVTQFPSHSVIEKGQTVTLRCDPISGHDNLYWYRRVMGKEIKFLLHFVKESKQDESGMPNNRFLAERTGGTYSTLKVQPAELEDSGVYFCASSQDIGAGEETQYFGPGTRLLVL.

The CDR3 region is CSVGVWEGRHEQYF. CDR3 DNA: TGCAGCGTTGGGGTGTGGGAGGGCCGCCACGAGCAGTACTTC. V and J are TRBV29-1 and TRBJ2-7, with 7 bases fitting TRBD2. This CDR3 is built from 14 residues. Germline CDR1 is SQVTM and CDR2 is ANQGSEA. The V segment lost 4 bases and the J segment 5 bases; nucleotides outside the gene matches: 11.

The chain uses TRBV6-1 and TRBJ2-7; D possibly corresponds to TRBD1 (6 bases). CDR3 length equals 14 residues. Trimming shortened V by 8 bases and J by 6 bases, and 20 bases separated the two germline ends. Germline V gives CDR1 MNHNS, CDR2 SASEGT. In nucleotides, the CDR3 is TGTGCCAGCGAGAGACAGGACGGGCTAAGCGAGCAGTACTTC. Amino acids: CASERQDGLSEQYF.

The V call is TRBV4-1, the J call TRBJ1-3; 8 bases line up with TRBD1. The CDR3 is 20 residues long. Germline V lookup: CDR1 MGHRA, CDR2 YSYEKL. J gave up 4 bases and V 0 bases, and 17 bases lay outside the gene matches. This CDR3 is CASSQDRQGRQMRVGNTIYF. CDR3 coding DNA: TGCGCCAGCAGCCAAGACCGACAGGGGCGACAAATGCGAGTAGGAAACACCATATATTTT.

CDR3 sequence reads: CSASSGGVVEQFF. DNA for the CDR3: TGCAGTGCTAGCTCGGGGGGGGTGGTTGAGCAGTTCTTC. The chain combines TRBV20-1 with TRBJ2-5, with 8 bases aligning to TRBD2. The J call is uncertain, as TRBJ2-1 better fits the DNA end. Germline loops: CDR1 DFQATT, CDR2 SNEGSKA (reference sequence). The CDR3 runs to 13 residues.

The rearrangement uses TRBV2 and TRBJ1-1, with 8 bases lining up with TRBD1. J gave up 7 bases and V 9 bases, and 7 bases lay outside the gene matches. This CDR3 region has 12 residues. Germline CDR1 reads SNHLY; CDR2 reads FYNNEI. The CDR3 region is CARKDREVEAFF. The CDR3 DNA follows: TGTGCCAGGAAGGACAGGGAAGTTGAAGCTTTCTTT.

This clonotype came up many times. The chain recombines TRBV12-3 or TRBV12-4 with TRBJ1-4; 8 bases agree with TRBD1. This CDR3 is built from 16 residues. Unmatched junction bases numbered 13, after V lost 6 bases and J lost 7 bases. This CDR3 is CASSPMDRVIGEKLFF. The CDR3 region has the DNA TGTGCCAGCAGCCCGATGGACAGGGTGATCGGTGAAAAACTGTTTTTT.

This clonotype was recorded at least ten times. The CDR3 coding sequence is TGTGCCAGTAGACCACGGGGGCTGTATGGCTACACCTTC. Translated, it gives CASRPRGLYGYTF. The chain uses TRBV19 and TRBJ1-2; tentatively, D is TRBD1 (6 bases). Trimming removed 6 bases from V and 5 bases from J, with 13 bases in between. CDR3 length equals 13 residues. Per the germline V gene, CDR1 is LNHDA and CDR2 is SQIVND (reference sequence).

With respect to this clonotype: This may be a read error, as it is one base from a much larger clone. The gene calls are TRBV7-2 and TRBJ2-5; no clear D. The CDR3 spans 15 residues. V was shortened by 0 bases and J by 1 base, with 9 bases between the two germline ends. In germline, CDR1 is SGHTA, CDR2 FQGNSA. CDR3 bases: TGTGCCAGCAGCTTAGCGGGGAACTTCCAAGAGACCCAGTACTTC. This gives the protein CASSLAGNFQETQYF.

CDR3 region: CASDGQPKITDTQYF. The CDR3 DNA sequence: TGTGCCAGCGACGGACAGCCTAAAATCACAGATACGCAGTATTTT. This chain connects TRBV2 to TRBJ2-3; D might be TRBD1 (6 bases). The germline V gene has CDR1 SNHLY and CDR2 FYNNEI. V was shortened by 8 bases and J by 2 bases, with 17 bases between the two germline ends. The CDR3 is 15 residues long.

CDR3 sequence (DNA): TGCAGTGCTAGCCCAGGACTAGCGGGATCCAAAGAGACCCAGTACTTC. The encoded protein is CSASPGLAGSKETQYF. V gene TRBV20-1 combines with J gene TRBJ2-5, with TRBD2 matching over 12 bases. The germline V gene has CDR1 DFQATT and CDR2 SNEGSKA (reference sequence). V lost 3 bases to trimming and J lost 3 bases; unmatched junction nucleotides: 8. CDR3 length: 16 residues.

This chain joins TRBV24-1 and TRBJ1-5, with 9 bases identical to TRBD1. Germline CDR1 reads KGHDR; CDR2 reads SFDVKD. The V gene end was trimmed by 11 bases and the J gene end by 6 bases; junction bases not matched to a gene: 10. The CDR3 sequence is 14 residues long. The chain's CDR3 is CASRPTGGGQPQHF. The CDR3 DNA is TGTGCCAGCAGACCTACAGGGGGCGGTCAGCCCCAGCATTTT.

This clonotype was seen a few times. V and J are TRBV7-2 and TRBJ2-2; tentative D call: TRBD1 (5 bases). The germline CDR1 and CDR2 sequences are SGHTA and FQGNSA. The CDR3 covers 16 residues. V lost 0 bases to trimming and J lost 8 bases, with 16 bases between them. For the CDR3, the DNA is TGTGCCAGCAGCTTAGCCCGGGCTTGGGGCGCGGGGGAGCTGTTTTTT. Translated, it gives CASSLARAWGAGELFF.

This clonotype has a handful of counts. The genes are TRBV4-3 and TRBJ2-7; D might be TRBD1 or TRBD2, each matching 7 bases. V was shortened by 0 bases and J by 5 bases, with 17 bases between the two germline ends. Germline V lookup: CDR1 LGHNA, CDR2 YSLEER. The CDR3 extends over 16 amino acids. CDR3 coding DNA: TGCGCCAGCAGCCAAGAGATGCAGGGGGGGTGGAACGAGCAGTACTTC. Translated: CASSQEMQGGWNEQYF.

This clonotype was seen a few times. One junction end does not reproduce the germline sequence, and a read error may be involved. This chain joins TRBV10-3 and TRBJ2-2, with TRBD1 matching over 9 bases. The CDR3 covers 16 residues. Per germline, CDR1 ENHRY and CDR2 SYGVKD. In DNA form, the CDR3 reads TGTGCCAGCAGTACGGGGAGGACAGGGGTTACCGGGGAGCTGTTTTTT. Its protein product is CASSTGRTGVTGELFF.

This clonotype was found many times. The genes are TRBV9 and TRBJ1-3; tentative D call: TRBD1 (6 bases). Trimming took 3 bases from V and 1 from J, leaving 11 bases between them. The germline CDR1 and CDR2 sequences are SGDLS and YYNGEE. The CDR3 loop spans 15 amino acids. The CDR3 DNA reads TGTGCCAGCAGCGCGACAGGTTCTTCTGGAAACACCATATATTTT. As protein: CASSATGSSGNTIYF.

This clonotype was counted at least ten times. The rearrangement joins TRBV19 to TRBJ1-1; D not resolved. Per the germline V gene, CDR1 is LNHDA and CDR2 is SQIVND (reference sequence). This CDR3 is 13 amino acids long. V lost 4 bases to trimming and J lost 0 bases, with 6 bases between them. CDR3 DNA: TGTGCCAGTAGTAATACGGTGAACACTGAAGCTTTCTTT. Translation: CASSNTVNTEAFF.

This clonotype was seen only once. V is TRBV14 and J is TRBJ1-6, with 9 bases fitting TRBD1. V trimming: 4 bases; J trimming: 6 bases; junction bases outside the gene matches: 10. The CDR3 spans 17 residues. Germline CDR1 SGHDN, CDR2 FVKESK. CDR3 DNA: TGTGCCAGCAGCCGTCAGACAGGGGGATATCGTAATTCACCCCTCCACTTT. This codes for CASSRQTGGYRNSPLHF.

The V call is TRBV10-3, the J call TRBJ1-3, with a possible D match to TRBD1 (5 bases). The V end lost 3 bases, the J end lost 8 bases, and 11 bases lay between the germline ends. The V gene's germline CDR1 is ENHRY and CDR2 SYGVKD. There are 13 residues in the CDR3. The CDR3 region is CAISEGAADTIYF. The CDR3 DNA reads TGTGCCATCAGTGAAGGGGCGGCGGACACCATATATTTT.

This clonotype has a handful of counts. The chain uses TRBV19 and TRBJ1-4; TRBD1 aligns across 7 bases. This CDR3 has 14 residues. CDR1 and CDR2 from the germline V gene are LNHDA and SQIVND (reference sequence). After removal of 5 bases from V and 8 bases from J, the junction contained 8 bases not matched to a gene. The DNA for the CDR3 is TGTGCCAGTAGTCTGACAGGGTTTTTGGAAAAACTGTTTTTT. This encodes CASSLTGFLEKLFF.